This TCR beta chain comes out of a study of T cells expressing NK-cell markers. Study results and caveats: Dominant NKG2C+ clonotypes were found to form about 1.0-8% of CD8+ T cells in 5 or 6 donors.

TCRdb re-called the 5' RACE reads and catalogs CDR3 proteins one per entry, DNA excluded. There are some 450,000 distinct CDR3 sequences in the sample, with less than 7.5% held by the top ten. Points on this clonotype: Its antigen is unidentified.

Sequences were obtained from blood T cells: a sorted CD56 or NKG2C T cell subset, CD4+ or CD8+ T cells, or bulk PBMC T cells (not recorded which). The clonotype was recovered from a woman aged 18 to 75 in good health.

CDR3 sequence: CASSWTSGSEQETQYF. V usage is TRBV5-1 and J usage is TRBJ2-5; absent DNA, TCRdb's TRBD2 call cannot be checked. CDR1 and CDR2 (germline): SGHRS, YFSETQ. This CDR3 region has 16 residues.